This TCR beta chain was documented in a study of T cells in Graves' hyperthyroidism and ophthalmopathy. Investigators excluded patients with uncontrolled infection, other autoimmune disease, pregnancy or lactation. Diagnosis rested on symptoms, serum thyroxine and TRAb, thyroid ultrasound, and orbital computed tomography. Unmatched junction bases numbered 6, after V lost 5 bases and J lost 5 bases. Germline-derived CDR1 and CDR2 are SNHLY and FYNNEI. The CDR3 is 16 amino acids. Amplification of TCR beta CDR3 regions was performed using RNA transcripts as template. First-round RT-PCR targeting the TCR CDR3 was performed with the HTBI primer set. Using its own MiXCR run on the multiplex PCR reads, TCRdb lists one record per CDR3 protein. The table lists roughly 240,000 distinct CDR3 sequences, about 15% of them singletons, with 25% to 30% in the top ten. This clonotype was found a few times.

Material: blood. The clonotype comes from a woman aged 18-29 years with Graves' ophthalmopathy. The chain carries TRBV2 and TRBJ2-7; TRBD2 matches at 16 bases. CDR3 DNA sequence: TGTGCCAGCAGTTTGCTCGGGACTAGCGGGGGGGACGAGCAGTACTTC. Translated, it gives CASSLLGTSGGDEQYF.